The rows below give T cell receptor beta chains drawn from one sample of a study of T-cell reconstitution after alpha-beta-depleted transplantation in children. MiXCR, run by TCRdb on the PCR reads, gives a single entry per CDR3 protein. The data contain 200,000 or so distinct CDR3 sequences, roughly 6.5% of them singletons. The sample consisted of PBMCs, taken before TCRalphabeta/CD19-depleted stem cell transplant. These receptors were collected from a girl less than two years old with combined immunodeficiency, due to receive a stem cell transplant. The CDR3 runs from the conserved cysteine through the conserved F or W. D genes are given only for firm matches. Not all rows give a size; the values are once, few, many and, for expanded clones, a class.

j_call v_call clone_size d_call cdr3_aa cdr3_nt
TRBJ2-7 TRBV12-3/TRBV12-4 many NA CASQFLDRFSYEQYF TGTGCCAGCCAGTTCCTTGACCGTTTCTCCTACGAGCAGTACTTC
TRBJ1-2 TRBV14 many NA CASSHRTAYGYTF TGTGCCAGCAGCCACCGGACAGCCTATGGCTACACCTTC
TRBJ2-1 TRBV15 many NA CATRRRDIPNNEQFF TGTGCCACCAGGAGAAGGGACATCCCCAACAATGAGCAGTTCTTC
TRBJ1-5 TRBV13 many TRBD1 CASSEGTGTQPQHF TGTGCCAGCAGCGAAGGGACAGGGACTCAGCCCCAGCATTTT
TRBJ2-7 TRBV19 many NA CASSMGEISEQYF TGTGCCAGTAGTATGGGGGAAATCAGCGAGCAGTACTTC
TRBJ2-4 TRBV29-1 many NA CSVGTQGLENIQYF TGCAGCGTTGGTACTCAGGGGTTGGAAAACATTCAGTACTTC
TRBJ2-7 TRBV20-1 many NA CSALVAGASYEQYF TGCAGTGCTCTGGTGGCGGGGGCTAGCTACGAGCAGTACTTC
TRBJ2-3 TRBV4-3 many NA CASSQGPGVRTKDTQYF TGCGCCAGCAGCCAAGGCCCCGGGGTTCGTACCAAAGATACGCAGTATTTT
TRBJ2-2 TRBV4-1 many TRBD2 CASSLSGGNTGELFF TGCGCCAGCAGCTTAAGCGGGGGGAACACCGGGGAGCTGTTTTTT
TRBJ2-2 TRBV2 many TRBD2 CATLGTSGSKTGELFF TGTGCCACCTTAGGGACTAGCGGGAGCAAAACCGGGGAGCTGTTTTTT
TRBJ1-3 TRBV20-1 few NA CSAVPGALSGNTIYF TGCAGTGCGGTGCCCGGGGCCCTCTCTGGAAACACCATATATTTT
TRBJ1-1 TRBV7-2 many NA CASSLEAFF TGTGCCAGCAGCTTAGAAGCTTTCTTT
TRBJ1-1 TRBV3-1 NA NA CASSQGLNVEVATEAFF TGTGCCAGCAGCCAAGGTTTGAATGTGGAGGTCGCCACTGAAGCTTTCTTT
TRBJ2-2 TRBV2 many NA CATNAVGARGTGELFF TGTGCCACCAACGCGGTCGGGGCCCGAGGGACCGGGGAGCTGTTTTTT
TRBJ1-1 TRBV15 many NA CATRYWGDTEAFF TGTGCCACCAGGTATTGGGGGGACACTGAAGCTTTCTTT
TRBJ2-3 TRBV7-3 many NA CASSLLVSDTQYF TGTGCCAGCAGCTTACTAGTCTCCGATACGCAGTATTTT
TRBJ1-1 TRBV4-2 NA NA CASSQDRRTGRPRTKNTEAFF TGTGCCAGCAGCCAAGATCGGAGGACGGGACGCCCGAGGACTAAGAACACTGAAGCTTTCTTT
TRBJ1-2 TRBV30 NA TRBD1 CAWRTLDRRNFYGYTF TGTGCCTGGAGGACCTTGGACAGGCGAAACTTCTATGGCTACACCTTC
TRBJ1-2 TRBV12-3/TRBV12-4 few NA CASSTTAYGYTF TGTGCCAGCAGTACGACAGCTTATGGCTACACCTTC
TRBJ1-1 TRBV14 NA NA CASSFLGGGEEAFF TGTGCCAGCAGCTTCCTGGGTGGGGGCGAAGAAGCTTTCTTT
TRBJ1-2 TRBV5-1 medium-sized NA CASSFGYADYGYTF TGCGCCAGCAGCTTCGGATACGCAGACTATGGCTACACCTTC
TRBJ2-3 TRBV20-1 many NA CSAPFWRRADTQYF TGCAGTGCTCCCTTTTGGAGACGGGCAGATACGCAGTATTTT
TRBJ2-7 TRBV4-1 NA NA CASSQSQSSSYEQYF TGCGCCAGCAGCCAATCCCAGTCAAGCTCCTACGAGCAGTACTTC
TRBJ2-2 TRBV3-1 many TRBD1 CASLGTGRGTGELFF TGTGCCAGCCTCGGGACAGGGCGGGGCACCGGGGAGCTGTTTTTT
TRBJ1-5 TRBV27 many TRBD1 CASEIRDRGQDQPQHF TGTGCCAGCGAGATCCGGGACAGGGGGCAGGATCAGCCCCAGCATTTT
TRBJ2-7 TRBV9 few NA CASSVGGNYEQYF TGTGCCAGCAGCGTAGGGGGGAACTACGAGCAGTACTTC
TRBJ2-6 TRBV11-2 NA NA CASSSPNIPQGKGPGANVLTF TGTGCCAGCAGCTCCCCAAATATCCCGCAGGGGAAGGGGCCTGGGGCCAACGTCCTGACTTTC
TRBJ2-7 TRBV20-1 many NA CSASASLYEQYF TGCAGTGCTAGCGCCTCCCTCTACGAGCAGTACTTC
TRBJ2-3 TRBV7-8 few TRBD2 CASSRLAGGDTQYF TGTGCCAGCAGCCGACTAGCGGGAGGAGATACGCAGTATTTT
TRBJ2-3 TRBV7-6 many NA CASSLVSSDTQYF TGTGCCAGCAGCTTAGTTAGTTCAGATACGCAGTATTTT
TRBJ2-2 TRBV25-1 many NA CASSKTPGFGELFF TGTGCCAGCAGTAAAACACCGGGGTTCGGGGAGCTGTTTTTT
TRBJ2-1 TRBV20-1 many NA CSARLAIYNEQFF TGCAGTGCTAGACTAGCTATCTACAATGAGCAGTTCTTC
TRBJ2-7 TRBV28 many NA CASSFLNRYEQYF TGTGCCAGCAGTTTCCTTAACCGCTACGAGCAGTACTTC
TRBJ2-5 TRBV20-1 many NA CSARVEYETQYF TGCAGTGCTAGAGTAGAATACGAGACCCAGTACTTC
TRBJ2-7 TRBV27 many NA CASKWGADEQYF TGTGCCAGCAAATGGGGGGCCGACGAGCAGTACTTC
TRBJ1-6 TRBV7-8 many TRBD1 CASSPRGTGSPLHF TGTGCCAGCAGCCCCCGCGGGACAGGGTCACCCCTCCACTTT
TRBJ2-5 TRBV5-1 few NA CASSPELEETQYF TGCGCCAGCAGCCCGGAACTGGAGGAGACCCAGTACTTC
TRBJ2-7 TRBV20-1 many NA CSARLVVRYEQYF TGCAGTGCTAGGCTAGTAGTTCGATACGAGCAGTACTTC
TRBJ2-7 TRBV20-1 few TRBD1 CSARALGQTSYEQYF TGCAGTGCTAGAGCACTGGGACAGACCTCCTACGAGCAGTACTTC
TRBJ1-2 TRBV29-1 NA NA CSVAPGYTF TGCAGCGTCGCCCCAGGGTACACCTTC
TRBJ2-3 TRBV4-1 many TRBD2 CASSLPMGLEGDTQYF TGCGCCAGCAGCCTTCCAATGGGACTAGAGGGAGATACGCAGTATTTT
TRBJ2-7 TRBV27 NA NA CASINKIGQCLYEQYF TGTGCCAGCATTAACAAAATCGGGCAGTGTCTGTACGAGCAGTACTTC
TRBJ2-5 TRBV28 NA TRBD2 CASRAGVGETQYF TGTGCCAGCCGAGCGGGAGTTGGCGAGACCCAGTACTTC
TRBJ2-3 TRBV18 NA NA CASSPTASVLGITDTQYF TGTGCCAGCTCACCGACTGCGTCTGTACTAGGGATCACAGATACGCAGTATTTT
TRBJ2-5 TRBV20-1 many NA CSVGVQETQYF TGCAGTGTGGGGGTCCAAGAGACCCAGTACTTC
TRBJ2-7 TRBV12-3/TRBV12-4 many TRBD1 CASNPGGASYEQYF TGTGCCAGCAATCCAGGGGGCGCGTCCTACGAGCAGTACTTC
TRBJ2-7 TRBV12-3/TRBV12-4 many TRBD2 CASSSTSPRGEQYF TGTGCCAGCAGCTCGACTAGCCCTAGGGGCGAGCAGTACTTC
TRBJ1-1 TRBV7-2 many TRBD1 CASSFKNPGQGMTEAFF TGTGCCAGCAGCTTTAAAAACCCGGGACAGGGAATGACTGAAGCTTTCTTT
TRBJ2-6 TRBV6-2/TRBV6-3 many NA CASSYGAGSTGANVLTF TGTGCCAGCAGTTACGGGGCAGGGAGTACTGGGGCCAACGTCCTGACTTTC
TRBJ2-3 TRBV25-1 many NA CASSEGTWDTDTQYF TGTGCCAGCAGTGAAGGAACATGGGACACAGATACGCAGTATTTT
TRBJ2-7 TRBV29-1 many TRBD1 CSVDTGTGSYEQYF TGCAGCGTTGACACCGGGACAGGGTCCTACGAGCAGTACTTC
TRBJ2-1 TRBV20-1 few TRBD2 CSARGQGRTSGTTYNEQFF TGCAGTGCTAGGGGTCAAGGGAGGACTAGCGGTACCACCTACAATGAGCAGTTCTTC
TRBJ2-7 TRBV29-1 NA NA CSVESRANEQYF TGCAGCGTTGAAAGCAGGGCTAACGAGCAGTACTTC